This is a list of T cell receptor beta chains from one sample in a study of STAT3 mutations in large granular lymphocyte leukemia. TCRdb's table, derived via immunoSEQ multiplex PCR, lists solely in-frame clones and lacks some. The table shows about 16,000 clones, with almost 85% occurring only once. Sequencing input: peripheral blood mononuclear cells. The source is a man aged 50 to 60 with T-cell large granular lymphocyte leukemia. Some clones in this sample may be carry-over from other donors' samples. The CDR3 runs from the conserved cysteine through the conserved F or W. Fields, in order: J gene, CDR3 length, V gene, CDR3 protein.

j_gene: TRBJ2-3; len: 16; v_gene: TRBV5-1; CDR3aa: CASSLSIARSTDTQYF
j_gene: TRBJ2-7; len: 15; v_gene: TRBV2; CDR3aa: CASRVDRGLSYEQYF
j_gene: TRBJ2-7; len: 16; v_gene: TRBV1; CDR3aa: CTSSQDPGTSSYEQYF
j_gene: TRBJ2-7; len: 14; v_gene: TRBV4-3; CDR3aa: CASSQDGRGHEQYF
j_gene: TRBJ2-3; len: 14; v_gene: TRBV30; CDR3aa: CAWAGLAGADTQYF
j_gene: TRBJ1-1; len: 12; v_gene: TRBV5-4; CDR3aa: CASSPPGGYAFF
j_gene: TRBJ2-3; len: 15; v_gene: TRBV7-2; CDR3aa: CASSTRGRGTDTQYF
j_gene: TRBJ1-1; len: 14; v_gene: TRBV5-6; CDR3aa: CASSFGRGLGEAFF
j_gene: TRBJ1-1; len: 13; v_gene: TRBV6-1; CDR3aa: CASTVLMNTEAFF
j_gene: TRBJ1-2; len: 15; v_gene: TRBV5-6; CDR3aa: CASSLGGTGTSGYTF
j_gene: TRBJ2-7; len: 13; v_gene: TRBV15; CDR3aa: CATANGGSYEQYF
j_gene: TRBJ2-7; len: 12; v_gene: TRBV5-4; CDR3aa: CASRPGTGEQYF
j_gene: TRBJ2-3; len: 13; v_gene: TRBV6-1; CDR3aa: CASSLQHTDTQYF
j_gene: TRBJ2-7; len: 17; v_gene: TRBV18; CDR3aa: CASSPVLGQGSTYEQYF
j_gene: TRBJ1-2; len: 13; v_gene: TRBV5-1; CDR3aa: CASSPGSGLGYTF
j_gene: TRBJ1-1; len: 16; v_gene: TRBV5-1; CDR3aa: CASSSTSGSFNTEAFF
j_gene: TRBJ2-1; len: 12; v_gene: TRBV29-1; CDR3aa: CSVGDSHNEQFF
j_gene: TRBJ2-7; len: 16; v_gene: TRBV4-3; CDR3aa: CASSQESIAVTYEQYF
j_gene: TRBJ1-5; len: 15; v_gene: TRBV7-2; CDR3aa: CASSSGTDSNQPQHF
j_gene: TRBJ1-2; len: 15; v_gene: TRBV5-6; CDR3aa: CASSLGQRANYGYTF
j_gene: TRBJ2-5; len: 14; v_gene: TRBV27; CDR3aa: CASSSDRLAGTQYF
j_gene: TRBJ2-7; len: 15; v_gene: TRBV7-8; CDR3aa: CASSPPRVMADEQYF
j_gene: TRBJ2-5; len: 16; v_gene: TRBV5-4; CDR3aa: CASSFGYRMYQETQYF
j_gene: TRBJ2-5; len: 18; v_gene: TRBV7-8; CDR3aa: CASSLYRIRTSGQETQYF
j_gene: TRBJ1-2; len: 15; v_gene: TRBV18; CDR3aa: CASSPGIPGGYGYTF
j_gene: TRBJ1-2; len: 15; v_gene: TRBV28; CDR3aa: CASSLWSPYNYGYTF
j_gene: TRBJ1-1; len: 13; v_gene: TRBV7-3; CDR3aa: CASSLTKNTEAFF
j_gene: TRBJ2-3; len: 15; v_gene: TRBV15; CDR3aa: CATSRDTGGADTQYF
j_gene: TRBJ1-2; len: 15; v_gene: TRBV7-9; CDR3aa: CASSTRTGEHYGYTF
j_gene: TRBJ2-7; len: 17; v_gene: TRBV2; CDR3aa: CASSDTSGSDPNYEQYF
j_gene: TRBJ1-1; len: 13; v_gene: TRBV7-8; CDR3aa: CASSSRMNTEAFF
j_gene: TRBJ2-2; len: 17; v_gene: TRBV18; CDR3aa: CASSPPYTDTRTGELFF
j_gene: TRBJ2-4; len: 11; v_gene: TRBV29-1; CDR3aa: CSVDALNIQYF
j_gene: TRBJ2-7; len: 12; v_gene: TRBV5-6; CDR3aa: CASSGDSYEQYF
j_gene: TRBJ2-7; len: 16; v_gene: TRBV19; CDR3aa: CASSEGLAITSYEQYF
j_gene: TRBJ2-5; len: 13; v_gene: TRBV7-2; CDR3aa: CASSLSDKETQYF
j_gene: TRBJ2-2; len: 16; v_gene: TRBV2; CDR3aa: CASSPLGSGSTGELFF
j_gene: TRBJ2-7; len: 15; v_gene: TRBV7-8; CDR3aa: CASSLAMGGSYEQYF
j_gene: TRBJ2-7; len: 15; v_gene: TRBV5-4; CDR3aa: CASSPGRLAGREQYF
j_gene: TRBJ2-3; len: 15; v_gene: TRBV19; CDR3aa: CASSIGRGFTDTQYF
j_gene: TRBJ1-2; len: 13; v_gene: TRBV19; CDR3aa: CASSPKGQSTYTF
j_gene: TRBJ1-4; len: 13; v_gene: TRBV10-2; CDR3aa: CASRSRAYEKLFF
j_gene: TRBJ1-2; len: 15; v_gene: TRBV2; CDR3aa: CASTTLSTRTYGYTF
j_gene: TRBJ1-5; len: 15; v_gene: TRBV28; CDR3aa: CASSLFDRGNQPQHF
j_gene: TRBJ2-2; len: 14; v_gene: TRBV19; CDR3aa: CATPTDSNTGELFF
j_gene: TRBJ1-5; len: 13; v_gene: TRBV28; CDR3aa: CAIERTGNQPQHF